This T cell receptor (beta chain) came from a study of cytomegalovirus exposure and HLA in healthy donors. CDR3 size: 15 residues. V lost 5 bases and J lost 5; bases outside the gene matches: 11. The germline V gene has CDR1 LNHDA and CDR2 SQIVND (reference sequence). Study-wide points: Indistinguishable V segments, including TRBV6-2 and TRBV6-3, were excluded. The study carried out a later analysis of TCR beta sequences. It associated approximately 16,000 of them with specific HLA alleles at a false discovery rate of 0.05. Cytomegalovirus association was assigned to under 200 TCR beta chains.

The study ran its PCR with 60 Vbeta and 13 Jbeta primers. Only in-frame clones appear in the TCRdb table, and some are missing; sequencing was by immunoSEQ multiplex PCR. The sample table includes under 200,000 clones. Details on this clone: The antigen is undetermined.

The sample comprised PBMCs. The receptor was isolated from a woman under 30 in good health and CMV-seropositive. V gene TRBV19 combines with J gene TRBJ1-1; TRBD1 matches at 7 bases. The CDR3 is CASSVIPGGKTEAFF. CDR3 in DNA: TGTGCCAGTAGTGTTATCCCAGGGGGTAAAACTGAAGCTTTCTTT.